This T cell receptor (beta chain) was sequenced in a study of Ad26.COV2.S vaccination and SARS-CoV-2 variants. Study-level information: The COV1001 Ad26.COV2.S trial arm included the donor.

The table came from immunoSEQ multiplex PCR; TCRdb's copy has only in-frame clones and leaves some out. The data contain some 340,000 clones, around 83% of them singletons. Findings and limits, study-wide: Spike-specific CD8+ and CD4+ T cell responses reportedly showed substantial breadth after vaccination.

Treatment meaning: roughly 20 received Ad26.COV2.S at low or high dose, single or two shots; about five received placebo; per-sample allocation not given. Material that was analyzed had been drawn on day 63 after the first vaccine or placebo injection. Aged 18-55 years, donor was enrolled in Boston in 2020. The CDR3 covers 15 residues. V was pared by 5 bases and J by 0 bases, with 13 bases between. Germline CDR1 reads SGHTA; CDR2 reads FQGNSA. Regarding this clone: What it recognizes is unknown.

J is TRBJ1-2 and V is TRBV7-2; TRBD1 might be the D (5 bases). The sequenced sample was peripheral blood, obtained in a trial of Ad26.COV2.S vaccine versus placebo. The sequence was collected from a person aged 18-60 years who received the Ad26.COV2.S COVID-19 vaccine or a placebo. The CDR3 sequence is CASSPRGSTNYGYTF. The DNA of the CDR3 is TGTGCCAGCAGCCCTAGGGGATCCACTAACTATGGCTACACCTTC.